Listed here are 15 T cell receptor beta chains from one sample, sequenced in a study of T cells in Graves' hyperthyroidism and ophthalmopathy (dated by TCRdb to the late 2010s). Library preparation employed multiplex PCR. TCRdb shows the sequencer as Illumina HiSeq 2000. TCR beta CDR3 regions were amplified from RNA transcripts. The first round of RT-PCR for the TCR CDR3 was performed with the HTBI primer set and the Qiagen OneStep RT-PCR kit. TCRdb reanalyzed the raw reads on its own, using fastp at Q25 for trimming and MiXCR for clone calling, and kept in-frame beta chains. CDR3 protein duplicates are merged, each entry listing the most common genes and DNA. Within this sample are about 480,000 distinct CDR3 sequences, with around a quarter of them counted one time only. The top ten hold about 11% of the sample. The sample consisted of blood. The receptor set was obtained from a woman aged 25-40 years with Graves' ophthalmopathy.

The chain is built from TRBV18 and TRBJ2-7; D might be TRBD1 (5 bases). Germline V gene data show CDR1 as KGHSH and CDR2 as LQKENI. This CDR3 is 15 amino acids long. Trimming removed 0 bases at V and 1 base at J, with 10 bases between. This CDR3 reads CASSPPSQGSYEQYF. The CDR3 coding sequence is TGTGCCAGCTCACCACCGAGTCAGGGATCCTACGAGCAGTACTTC.

The CDR3 coding sequence is TGTGCCAGCAGTTTCACCATGACTAGTTCCGAGCAGTACTTC. This translates into CASSFTMTSSEQYF. V is TRBV28 and J is TRBJ2-7; the D gene is possibly TRBD2 (6 bases). CDR3 size: 14 residues. Germline V lookup: CDR1 MDHEN, CDR2 SYDVKM. Trimming cost V 3 bases and J 6 bases, with 15 bases left between them.

This clonotype was seen ten or more times. The V call is TRBV20-1, the J call TRBJ2-3; 11 nucleotides line up with TRBD2. There are 17 residues in the CDR3. CDR1 is DFQATT and CDR2 is SNEGSKA in the germline V gene (reference sequence). Trimming removed 3 bases from V and 4 bases from J; junction bases left unmatched: 12. The CDR3: CSARDPIAGGRSDTQYF. The CDR3 bases are TGCAGTGCTAGGGACCCGATAGCGGGGGGGAGGTCAGATACGCAGTATTTT.

This clonotype has just a few counts. V gene TRBV6-1 combines with J gene TRBJ1-2, with 7 bases matching TRBD1. CDR1 is MNHNS and CDR2 is SASEGT in the germline V gene. V was clipped by 2 bases and J by 5 bases; unmatched bases: 5. The CDR3 length is 14 residues. CDR3 sequence reads: CASSERRQGYGYTF. CDR3 sequence (DNA): TGTGCCAGCAGTGAACGAAGACAGGGATATGGCTACACCTTC.

This clonotype was seen ten or more times. The rearrangement joins TRBV19 to TRBJ2-6; D gene ambiguous. The germline V and J ends were trimmed by 9 bases and 1 base, with 7 bases remaining between them. The CDR3 extends over 13 amino acids. Germline CDR1 reads LNHDA; CDR2 reads SQIVND (reference sequence). Here the CDR3 reads CASIQSGANVLTF. CDR3 sequence (DNA): TGTGCCAGCATACAGTCTGGGGCCAACGTCCTGACTTTC.

Ten or more counts support this clonotype. The V and J genes are TRBV25-1 and TRBJ2-7, with 8 bases fitting TRBD2. The CDR3 totals 14 residues. V dropped 4 bases and J dropped 1; count of bases not matched to a gene: 3. Germline lookup yields CDR1 MGHDK and CDR2 SYGVNS. This CDR3 reads CASSASGGSYEQYF. The CDR3 DNA reads as TGTGCCAGCAGTGCCAGCGGGGGTTCCTACGAGCAGTACTTC.

The CDR3, as DNA: TGTGCCAGCACCACCCCCGGGAACACTGAAGCTTTCTTT. Protein sequence: CASTTPGNTEAFF. V and J are TRBV28 and TRBJ1-1; D unresolved. CDR1 MDHEN and CDR2 SYDVKM come from the germline V gene. Trimming shortened V by 7 bases and J by 1 base, and 10 bases separated the two germline ends. The CDR3 runs to 13 residues.

This clonotype was counted many times. The chain employs TRBV24-1 and TRBJ2-5, with 9 bases aligning to TRBD1. CDR3 length: 15 residues. Germline V CDR1 and CDR2: KGHDR, SFDVKD. V shed 4 bases, J shed 5 bases, and the junction held 7 bases outside the gene matches. The CDR3 nucleotides read TGTGCCACCAGTGAATCCACAGGGGGCCTTGAGACCCAGTACTTC. This sequence encodes CATSESTGGLETQYF.

This clonotype has a count of ten or more. The chain employs TRBV12-3 or TRBV12-4 and TRBJ1-6, with TRBD1 matching 10 bases. The CDR3 has 16 amino acids. V lost 6 bases to trimming and J lost 5 bases; unmatched junction nucleotides: 7. The CDR3 here is CASSNLGQGNNSPLHF. As DNA, the CDR3 is TGTGCCAGCAGCAATCTGGGACAGGGGAATAATTCACCCCTCCACTTT.

This clonotype was detected a few times. The V call is TRBV6-5, the J call TRBJ1-5; D is ambiguous. Germline V gene lookup returns CDR1 MNHEY and CDR2 SVGAGI. This CDR3 contains 13 residues. With 0 bases removed from V and 7 bases from J, the gap between germline ends came to 7 bases. The CDR3 protein is CASSYSSTQPQHF. The CDR3 nucleotides are TGTGCCAGCAGTTACTCGTCGACCCAGCCCCAGCATTTT.

This clonotype occurred many times. The chain carries TRBV5-1 and TRBJ2-7, with a possible D match to TRBD1 (5 bases). CDR3 size: 14 residues. Per germline, CDR1 SGHRS and CDR2 YFSETQ. The V end lost 0 bases, the J end lost 2 bases, and 9 bases lay between the germline ends. CDR3 sequence (DNA): TGCGCCAGCAGCTTGGTGGACAACACCTACGAGCAGTACTTC. This encodes CASSLVDNTYEQYF.

This clonotype was found a few times. The J gene is TRBJ2-7, the V gene TRBV11-2, with 11 bases lining up with TRBD2. Germline V lookup: CDR1 SGHAT, CDR2 FQNNGV. This CDR3 spans 16 amino acids. Trimming cost V 1 base and J 1 base; bases outside gene matches: 3. CDR3 in amino acids: CASSLVAGGMSYEQYF. The CDR3 coding sequence is TGTGCCAGCAGCTTAGTAGCGGGAGGGATGTCCTACGAGCAGTACTTC.

This clonotype occurred a few times. J is TRBJ1-1 and V is TRBV7-3; 10 nucleotides agree with TRBD1. The CDR3 is 13 residues long. In germline, CDR1 is SGHTA, CDR2 FQGTGA. The V and J ends lost 5 bases and 8 bases, in that order; junction bases with no gene match: 5. CDR3 sequence reads: CASSIDRGREAFF. As DNA, the CDR3 is TGTGCCAGCAGCATTGACAGGGGGCGAGAAGCTTTCTTT.

The chain carries TRBV6-4 and TRBJ2-4; maybe TRBD2 (6 bases). The CDR3 runs to 15 residues. V was clipped by 3 bases and J by 0 bases, with 9 bases between them. Germline CDR1 MRHNA, CDR2 SNTAGT. CDR3 sequence (DNA): TGTGCCAGCAGTGAGTTCGGGGGAGCCAAAAACATTCAGTACTTC. It is translated as CASSEFGGAKNIQYF.

This clonotype was seen many times. The chain combines TRBV10-3 with TRBJ1-1, with TRBD1 identical over 8 bases. In germline, CDR1 is ENHRY, CDR2 SYGVKD. The CDR3 extends over 17 amino acids. V shed 0 bases, J shed 1 base, and the junction held 7 bases outside the gene matches. The chain's CDR3 is CAISESAAGGRNTEAFF. CDR3 coding DNA: TGTGCCATCAGTGAGTCTGCGGCAGGGGGCCGGAACACTGAAGCTTTCTTT.